A single sample is the source of the 2 T cell receptor beta chains below, sequenced in a study of blood T cell repertoires in COVID-19. The table came from immunoSEQ multiplex PCR; TCRdb's copy has only in-frame clones and leaves some out. The data contain about 98,000 clones, around 75% of them singletons. Sequencing used peripheral blood. Receptors were obtained from a man aged 65 to 79 with acute or convalescent COVID-19.

This clone was counted only a few times. The gene calls are TRBV21-1 and TRBJ1-1. TRBV21-1 is an annotated pseudogene. The CDR3 runs to 17 residues. CDR3 coding DNA: TGTGCCAGCAGCAAGGTCCCCCCCACGGTAGAGGACACTGAAGCTTTCTTT. Protein sequence: CASSKVPPTVEDTEAFF.

A note on this clone: Mismatch with germline at one junction end may stem from a read error. The DNA for the CDR3 is TGTGCTAGCACCAAGGGAGCCGGGGAGCTGTTTTTT. Translation: CASTKGAGELFF. The rearrangement uses TRBV7-7 and TRBJ2-2, with D perhaps TRBD2 (5 bases). CDR1 and CDR2 (germline): SSHAT, FNYEAQ (reference sequence). This CDR3 is built from 12 residues.